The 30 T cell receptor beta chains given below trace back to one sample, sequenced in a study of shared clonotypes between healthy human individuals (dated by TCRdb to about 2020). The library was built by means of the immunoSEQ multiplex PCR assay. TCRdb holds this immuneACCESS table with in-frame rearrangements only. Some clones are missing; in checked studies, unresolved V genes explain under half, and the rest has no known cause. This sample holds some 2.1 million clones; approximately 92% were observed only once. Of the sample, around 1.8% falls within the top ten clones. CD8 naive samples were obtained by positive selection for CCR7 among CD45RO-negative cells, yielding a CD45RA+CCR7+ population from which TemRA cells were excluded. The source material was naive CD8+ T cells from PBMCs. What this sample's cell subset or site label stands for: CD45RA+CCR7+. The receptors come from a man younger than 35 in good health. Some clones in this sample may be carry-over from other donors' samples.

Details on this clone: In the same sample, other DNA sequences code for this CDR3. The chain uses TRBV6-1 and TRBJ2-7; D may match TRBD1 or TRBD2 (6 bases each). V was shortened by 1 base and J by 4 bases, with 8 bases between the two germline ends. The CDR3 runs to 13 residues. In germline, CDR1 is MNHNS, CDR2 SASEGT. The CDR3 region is CASSEVGGYEQYF. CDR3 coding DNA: TGTGCCAGCAGTGAAGTAGGGGGGTACGAGCAGTACTTC.

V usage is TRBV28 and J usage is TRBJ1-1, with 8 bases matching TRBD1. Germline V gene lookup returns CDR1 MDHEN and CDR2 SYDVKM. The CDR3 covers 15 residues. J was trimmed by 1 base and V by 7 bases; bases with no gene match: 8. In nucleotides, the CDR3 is TGTGCCAGCACCGTGACAGGGGAATGGAACACTGAAGCTTTCTTT. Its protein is CASTVTGEWNTEAFF.

In nucleotides, the CDR3 is TGTGCCAGCAGTTTAGGGACAGGGGGATACGGGGAGCTGTTTTTT. It encodes CASSLGTGGYGELFF. V and J are TRBV27 and TRBJ2-2; 11 nucleotides agree with TRBD1. CDR1 is MNHEY, CDR2 SMNVEV, per germline (reference sequence). Losses at the gene ends were 2 bases for V and 7 bases for J; bases not matched to a gene: 3. The CDR3 has 15 residues.

DNA of the CDR3: TGTGCCAGCAGTCTGACCCAGACGGGGGGCTACACCTTC. Protein: CASSLTQTGGYTF. J is TRBJ1-2 and V is TRBV28; no firm D call. The CDR3 length is 13 residues. Germline assignment: CDR1 MDHEN and CDR2 SYDVKM. Deletions cut 5 bases from V and 8 bases from J, with 15 bases between.

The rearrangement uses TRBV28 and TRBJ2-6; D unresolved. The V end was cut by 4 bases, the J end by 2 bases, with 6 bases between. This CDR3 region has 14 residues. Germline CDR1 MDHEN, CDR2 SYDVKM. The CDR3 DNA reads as TGTGCCAGCAGTTGGGGAACTGGGGCCAACGTCCTGACTTTC. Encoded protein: CASSWGTGANVLTF. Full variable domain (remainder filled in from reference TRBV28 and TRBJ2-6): DVKVTQSSRYLVKRTGEKVFLECVQDMDHENMFWYRQDPGLGLRLIYFSYDVKMKEKGDIPEGYSVSREKKERFSLILESASTNQTSMYLCASSWGTGANVLTFGAGSRLTVL.

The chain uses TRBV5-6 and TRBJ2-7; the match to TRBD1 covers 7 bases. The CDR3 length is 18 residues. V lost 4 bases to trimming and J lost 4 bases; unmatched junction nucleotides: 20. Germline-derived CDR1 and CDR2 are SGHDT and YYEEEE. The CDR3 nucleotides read TGTGCCAGCAGCCCACGGACAGGTGGGGTAGGGGACATATACGAGCAGTACTTC. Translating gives CASSPRTGGVGDIYEQYF.

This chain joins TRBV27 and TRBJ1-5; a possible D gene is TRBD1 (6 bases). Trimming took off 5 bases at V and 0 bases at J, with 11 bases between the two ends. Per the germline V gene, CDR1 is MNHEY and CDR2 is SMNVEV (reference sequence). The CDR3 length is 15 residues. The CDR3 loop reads CASSETGHSNQPQHF. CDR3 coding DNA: TGTGCCAGCAGTGAGACAGGACATAGCAATCAGCCCCAGCATTTT.

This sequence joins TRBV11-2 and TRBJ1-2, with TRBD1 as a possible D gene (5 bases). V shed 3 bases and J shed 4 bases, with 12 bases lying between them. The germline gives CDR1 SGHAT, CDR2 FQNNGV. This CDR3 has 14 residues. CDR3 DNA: TGTGCCAGCAGCTTTGGTCCAGGGAGCTATGGCTACACCTTC. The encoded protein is CASSFGPGSYGYTF.

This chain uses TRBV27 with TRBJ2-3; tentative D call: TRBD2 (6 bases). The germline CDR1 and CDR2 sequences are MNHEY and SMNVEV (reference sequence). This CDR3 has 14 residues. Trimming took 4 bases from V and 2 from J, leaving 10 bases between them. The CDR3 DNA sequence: TGTGCCAGCAGTTCCGGACTATTCACAGATACGCAGTATTTT. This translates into CASSSGLFTDTQYF.

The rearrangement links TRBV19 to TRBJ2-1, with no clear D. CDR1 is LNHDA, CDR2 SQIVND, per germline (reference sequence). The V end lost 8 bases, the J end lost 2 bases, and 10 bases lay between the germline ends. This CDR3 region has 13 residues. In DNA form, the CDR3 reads TGTGCCAGTGTAGGGCTAGCCTACAATGAGCAGTTCTTC. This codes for CASVGLAYNEQFF.

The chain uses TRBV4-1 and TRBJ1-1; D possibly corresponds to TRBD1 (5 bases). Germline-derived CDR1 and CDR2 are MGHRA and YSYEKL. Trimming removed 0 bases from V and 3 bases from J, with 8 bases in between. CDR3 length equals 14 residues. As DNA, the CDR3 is TGCGCCAGCAGCCAAGAACGGGACTACACTGAAGCTTTCTTT. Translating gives CASSQERDYTEAFF.

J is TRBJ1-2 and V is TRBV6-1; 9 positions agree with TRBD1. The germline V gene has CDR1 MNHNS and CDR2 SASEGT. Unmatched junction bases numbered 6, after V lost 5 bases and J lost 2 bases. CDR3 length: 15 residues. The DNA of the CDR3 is TGTGCCAGCAGTATACCGGGACAGGGAAACTATGGCTACACCTTC. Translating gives CASSIPGQGNYGYTF.

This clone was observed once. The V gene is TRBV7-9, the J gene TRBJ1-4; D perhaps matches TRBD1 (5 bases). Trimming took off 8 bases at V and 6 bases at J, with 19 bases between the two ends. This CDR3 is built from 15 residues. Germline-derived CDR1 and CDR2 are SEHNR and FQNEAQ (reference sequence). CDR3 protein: CASPVSGAGYEKLFF. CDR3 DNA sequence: TGTGCCAGCCCGGTCAGTGGGGCAGGGTATGAAAAACTGTTTTTT.

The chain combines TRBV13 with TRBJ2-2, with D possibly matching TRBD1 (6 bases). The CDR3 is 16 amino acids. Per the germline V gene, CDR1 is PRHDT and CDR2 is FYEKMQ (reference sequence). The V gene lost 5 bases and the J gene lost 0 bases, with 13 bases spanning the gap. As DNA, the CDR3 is TGTGCCAGCAGCGCGGACAGAGTCGCGAACACCGGGGAGCTGTTTTTT. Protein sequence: CASSADRVANTGELFF.

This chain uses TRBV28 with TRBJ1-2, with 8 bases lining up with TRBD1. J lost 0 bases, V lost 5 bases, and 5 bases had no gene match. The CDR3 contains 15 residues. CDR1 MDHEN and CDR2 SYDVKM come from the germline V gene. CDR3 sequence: CASSPPDRANYGYTF. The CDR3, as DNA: TGTGCCAGCAGTCCACCGGACAGGGCTAACTATGGCTACACCTTC.

The CDR3 reads CASSYSGGSPYEQYF. The DNA of the CDR3 is TGTGCCAGCAGTTACAGTGGAGGGTCACCCTACGAGCAGTACTTC. This chain links TRBV6-5 with TRBJ2-7; tentatively, D is TRBD2 (6 bases). Germline CDR1 MNHEY, CDR2 SVGAGI. The CDR3 extends over 15 amino acids. V lost 2 bases to trimming and J lost 2 bases, with 13 bases between them.

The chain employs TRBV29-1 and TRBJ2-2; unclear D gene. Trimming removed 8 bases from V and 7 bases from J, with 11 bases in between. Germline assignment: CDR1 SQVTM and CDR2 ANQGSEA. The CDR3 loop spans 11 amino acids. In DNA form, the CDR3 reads TGCAGCTCCTACTCGGGCGGGGAGCTGTTTTTT. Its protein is CSSYSGGELFF.

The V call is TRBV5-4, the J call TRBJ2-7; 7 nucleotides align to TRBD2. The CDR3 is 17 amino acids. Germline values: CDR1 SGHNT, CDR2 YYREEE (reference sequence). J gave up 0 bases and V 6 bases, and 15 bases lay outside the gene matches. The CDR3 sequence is CASTPGLLTENSYEQYF. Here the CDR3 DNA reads TGTGCCAGCACCCCGGGACTACTAACCGAGAACTCCTACGAGCAGTACTTC. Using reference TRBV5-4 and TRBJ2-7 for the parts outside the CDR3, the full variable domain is ETGVTQSPTHLIKTRGQQVTLRCSSQSGHNTVSWYQQALGQGPQFIFQYYREEENGRGNFPPRFSGLQFPNYSSELNVNALELDDSALYLCASTPGLLTENSYEQYFGPGTRLTVT.

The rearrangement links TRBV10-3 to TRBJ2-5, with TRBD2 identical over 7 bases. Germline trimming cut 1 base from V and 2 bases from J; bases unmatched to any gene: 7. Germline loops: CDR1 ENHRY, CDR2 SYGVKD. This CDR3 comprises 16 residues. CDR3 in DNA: TGTGCCATCAGTGAGTACGAGACTAGCAGGCAAGAGACCCAGTACTTC. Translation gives CAISEYETSRQETQYF.

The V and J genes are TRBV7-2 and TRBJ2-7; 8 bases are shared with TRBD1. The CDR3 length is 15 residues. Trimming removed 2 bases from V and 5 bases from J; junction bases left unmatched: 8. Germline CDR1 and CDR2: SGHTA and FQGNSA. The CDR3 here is CASSLLDRGDHEQYF. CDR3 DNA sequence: TGTGCCAGCAGCTTATTAGACAGGGGCGACCACGAGCAGTACTTC.

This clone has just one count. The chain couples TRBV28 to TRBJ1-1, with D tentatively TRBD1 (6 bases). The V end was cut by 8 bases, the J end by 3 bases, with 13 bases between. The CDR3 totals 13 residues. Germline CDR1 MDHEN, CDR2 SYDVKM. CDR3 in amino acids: CASEGGGYTEAFF. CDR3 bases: TGTGCCAGCGAAGGGGGGGGCTACACTGAAGCTTTCTTT.

CDR3 sequence reads: CASSQLSTGMVEQYF. The CDR3 nucleotides read TGTGCCAGCAGCCAACTGTCGACAGGGATGGTCGAGCAGTACTTC. The chain couples TRBV7-3 to TRBJ2-5; 7 bases match TRBD1. The tail of the sequence fits TRBJ2-7 better, so the J call may be wrong. The CDR3 has 15 amino acids. CDR1 SGHTA and CDR2 FQGTGA come from the germline V gene.

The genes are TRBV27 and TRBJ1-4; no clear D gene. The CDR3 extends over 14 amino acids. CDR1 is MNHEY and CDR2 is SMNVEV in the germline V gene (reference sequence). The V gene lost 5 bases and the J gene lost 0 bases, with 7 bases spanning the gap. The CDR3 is CASSSVSTNEKLFF. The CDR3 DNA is TGTGCCAGCAGTAGCGTTTCAACTAATGAAAAACTGTTTTTT.

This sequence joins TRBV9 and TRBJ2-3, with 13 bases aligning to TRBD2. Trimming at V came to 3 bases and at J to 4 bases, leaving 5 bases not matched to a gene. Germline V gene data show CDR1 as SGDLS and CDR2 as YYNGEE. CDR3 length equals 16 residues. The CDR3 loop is CASSGGLAGRSDTQYF. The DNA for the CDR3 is TGTGCCAGCAGCGGGGGACTAGCGGGAAGATCAGATACGCAGTATTTT.

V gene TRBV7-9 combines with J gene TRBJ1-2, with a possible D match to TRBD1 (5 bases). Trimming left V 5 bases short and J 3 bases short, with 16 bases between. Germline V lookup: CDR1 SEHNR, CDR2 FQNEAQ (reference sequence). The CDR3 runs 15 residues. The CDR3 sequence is CASSPDLTAYYGYTF. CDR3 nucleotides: TGTGCCAGCAGCCCTGACCTGACAGCTTACTATGGCTACACCTTC.

Written as DNA, the CDR3 is TGCGCCAGCATTGGAAACGGGGAGCTGTTTTTT. Its protein product is CASIGNGELFF. The chain recombines TRBV10-2 with TRBJ2-2; D uncertain. Germline-derived CDR1 and CDR2 are WSHSY and SAAADI. The CDR3 has 11 amino acids. Trimming took off 7 bases at V and 7 bases at J, with 7 bases between the two ends.

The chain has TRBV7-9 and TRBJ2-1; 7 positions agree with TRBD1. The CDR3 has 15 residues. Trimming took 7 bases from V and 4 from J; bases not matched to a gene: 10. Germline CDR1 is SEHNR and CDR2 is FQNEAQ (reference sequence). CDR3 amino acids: CASTPRGQSYNEQFF. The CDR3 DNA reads TGTGCCAGCACCCCCAGGGGACAGTCATACAATGAGCAGTTCTTC.

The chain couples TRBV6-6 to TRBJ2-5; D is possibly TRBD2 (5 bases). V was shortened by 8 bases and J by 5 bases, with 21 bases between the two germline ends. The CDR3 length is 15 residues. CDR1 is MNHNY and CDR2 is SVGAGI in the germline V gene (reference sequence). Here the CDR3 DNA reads TGTGCCAGCGCGGGTCTGAGCCGGGAATTGGAGACCCAGTACTTC. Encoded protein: CASAGLSRELETQYF.

The CDR3 nucleotides read TGTGCCAGCAGCCATGGGGAGAACACTGAAGCTTTCTTT. Amino acids: CASSHGENTEAFF. This chain links TRBV13 with TRBJ1-1; D unclear. Germline CDR1 PRHDT, CDR2 FYEKMQ (reference sequence). This CDR3 is 13 amino acids long. V was trimmed by 5 bases and J by 1 base, leaving 8 bases between them.

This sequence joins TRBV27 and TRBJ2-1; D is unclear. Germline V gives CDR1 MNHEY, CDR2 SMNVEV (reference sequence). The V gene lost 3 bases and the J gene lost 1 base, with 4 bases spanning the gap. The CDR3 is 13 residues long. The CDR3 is CASSFQSYNEQFF. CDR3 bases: TGTGCCAGCAGTTTTCAGTCCTACAATGAGCAGTTCTTC.